This TCR beta chain was recovered during a study of CD8+ T cells in alopecia areata. General study findings and limits: Normal skin's resident alphabeta T cells are sequenced alongside lesional scalp T cells.

Once RNA had been extracted, it was reverse transcribed into cDNA to act as the sequencing template. Assay: immunoSEQ multiplex PCR; the TCRdb copy retains only in-frame clones and omits some. This table holds approximately 150,000 clones, about 90% found once. V lost 0 bases and J lost 4, with 13 bases in between. From germline, CDR1 is SGHDT and CDR2 YYEEEE. The length of the CDR3 is 15 residues. On this clone: The antigen is not known.

The receptor was derived from a human donor with alopecia areata. The starting material was CD8+ T cells sorted from blood, obtained at week 0. The chain recombines TRBV5-6 with TRBJ1-2; no definite D call. CDR3 sequence (DNA): TGTGCCAGCAGCTTGGGCTCCGGGCTCCTCTATGGCTACACCTTC. It codes for CASSLGSGLLYGYTF.